The clone carrying this TCR beta chain appeared a single time. Its antigen remains unknown. After removal of 1 base from V and 2 bases from J, the junction contained 4 bases not matched to a gene. Germline lookup yields CDR1 SGHVS and CDR2 FQNEAQ. The CDR3 sequence is 15 residues long. This entry comes from a study of cytomegalovirus exposure and HLA in healthy donors. Whole-study findings and limits: With further analysis later on, most CMV-associated TCR beta chains appeared HLA-restricted.

PCR employed 60 Vbeta and 13 Jbeta primers. Profiled with immunoSEQ multiplex PCR; TCRdb holds only in-frame clones, not every one. The sample has more than 110,000 clones, 80% to 85% seen once. V and J are TRBV7-8 and TRBJ2-7, with TRBD2 matching over 8 bases. This TCR came from a male donor in good health and CMV-seropositive. Sequencing used PBMCs. The CDR3 bases are TGTGCCAGCAGCTTAGAGCTAGCGGGTACCTACGAGCAGTACTTC. This sequence encodes CASSLELAGTYEQYF. The full variable domain, its missing parts supplied by reference TRBV7-8 and TRBJ2-7, is GAGVSQSPRYKVAKRGQDVALRCDPISGHVSLFWYQQALGQGPEFLTYFQNEAQLDKSGLPSDRFFAERPEGSVSTLKIQRTQQEDSAVYLCASSLELAGTYEQYFGPGTRLTVT.